Reported below is one T cell receptor (beta chain). This record belongs to a study of blood T cell repertoires in COVID-19. TCRdb's copy holds only in-frame clones and misses some; the assay was immunoSEQ multiplex PCR. The profile shows some 200,000 clones, roughly 82% of them singletons. Source material: peripheral blood. The sequence was collected from a woman between 35 and 50 years old with acute or convalescent COVID-19.

CDR3 sequence reads: CASSTTAKDYGYTF. DNA of the CDR3: TGTGCCAGTAGTACGACTGCTAAGGACTATGGCTACACCTTC. V is TRBV19 and J is TRBJ1-2; D unresolved. V lost 4 bases and J lost 3, with 12 bases in between. Germline V gene data show CDR1 as LNHDA and CDR2 as SQIVND (reference sequence). The CDR3 has 14 residues.